Each of the 14 T cell receptor beta chains below was sequenced from the same sample in a study of T cells after somatic rescue of genetic block. Assay: immunoSEQ multiplex PCR; the TCRdb copy retains only in-frame clones and omits some. In the table there are tens of thousands of clones, more than 75% of which are singletons. Sequencing input: peripheral blood mononuclear cells (PBMCs). The receptors were gathered from a man aged 25 to 40.

The chain links TRBV11-2 to TRBJ2-2, with 9 bases identical to TRBD2. The V gene's germline CDR1 is SGHAT and CDR2 FQNNGV. The J segment lost 5 bases and the V segment lost 4 bases, leaving 8 bases of the junction unmatched. CDR3 length equals 16 residues. In DNA form, the CDR3 reads TGTGCCAGCAGCTCCTACATAGCGGGAGAGACCGGGGAGCTGTTTTTT. Amino acids: CASSSYIAGETGELFF.

The sample holds a few counts of this clone. The junction and the germline gene differ at one end; a read error may be behind it. V gene TRBV7-7 combines with J gene TRBJ1-1; D possibly corresponds to TRBD1 (6 bases). The CDR3 extends over 13 amino acids. CDR1 is SSHAT and CDR2 is FNYEAQ in the germline V gene (reference sequence). The CDR3 sequence: CASSSRGFSEAFF. CDR3 sequence (DNA): TGTGCTAGCAGTAGCAGGGGTTTCTCTGAAGCTTTCTTT.

The chain combines TRBV7-9 with TRBJ2-1; 14 positions match TRBD2. V lost 4 bases and J lost 8; bases outside the gene matches: 4. The CDR3 extends over 15 amino acids. Germline lookup yields CDR1 SEHNR and CDR2 FQNEAQ (reference sequence). DNA of the CDR3: TGTGCCAGCAGCTCCGGGACTAGCGGGAGACATGAGCAGTTCTTC. The encoded protein is CASSSGTSGRHEQFF.

The chain couples TRBV7-8 to TRBJ2-2, with 7 bases aligning to TRBD2. This CDR3 spans 15 amino acids. With V trimmed by 5 bases and J by 2 bases, 5 bases remained unmatched. Germline V gene sequence: CDR1 SGHVS, CDR2 FQNEAQ. The CDR3 here is CASSRAGTNTGELFF. CDR3 DNA sequence: TGTGCCAGCAGCCGAGCGGGGACCAACACCGGGGAGCTGTTTTTT.

The chain employs TRBV9 and TRBJ2-2; 7 positions agree with TRBD2. Germline loops: CDR1 SGDLS, CDR2 YYNGEE. Trimming cost V 0 bases and J 4 bases; bases outside gene matches: 6. The CDR3 is 16 amino acids. CDR3 in DNA: TGTGCCAGCAGCGTAGCCGGGCGGGGGTCCACCGGGGAGCTGTTTTTT. Amino acid sequence: CASSVAGRGSTGELFF.

The V and J genes are TRBV7-8 and TRBJ2-4; 7 bases are a match to TRBD1. Trimming cost V 4 bases and J 0 bases; bases outside gene matches: 21. The CDR3 has 21 residues. Germline values: CDR1 SGHVS, CDR2 FQNEAQ. The CDR3 DNA reads TGTGCCAGCAGCTACTCCGTCCGACAGGGTTCCACGTTGCTAGCCAAAAACATTCAGTACTTC. Protein product: CASSYSVRQGSTLLAKNIQYF.

In DNA, the CDR3 is TGTGCCAGCAGCGCACAGGGGCTGAACACTGAAGCTTTCTTT. Protein: CASSAQGLNTEAFF. This chain links TRBV2 with TRBJ1-1; 7 nucleotides align to TRBD1. The CDR3 consists of 14 residues. Germline V gives CDR1 SNHLY, CDR2 FYNNEI. V shed 6 bases and J 0 bases; nucleotides not matched to a gene: 4.

The CDR3 nucleotides are TGTGCCAGCTCACCACAGGAAACCACTGAAGCTTTCTTT. Its protein is CASSPQETTEAFF. This chain joins TRBV18 and TRBJ1-1; D unresolved. Looked up from germline, CDR1 is KGHSH and CDR2 is LQKENI. V was pared by 1 base and J by 4 bases, with 7 bases between. The CDR3 runs 13 residues.

In its sample, this clone was seen a few times. The rearrangement links TRBV7-2 to TRBJ1-1, with 9 nucleotides matching TRBD1. The trim removed 6 bases at V and 5 bases at J, leaving 7 bases unmatched. CDR3 length: 14 amino acids. Per germline, CDR1 SGHTA and CDR2 FQGNSA. Here the CDR3 reads CASRTGQGRTEAFF. The CDR3 nucleotides read TGTGCCAGCAGAACGGGACAGGGTCGAACTGAAGCTTTCTTT.

The rearrangement uses TRBV5-1 and TRBJ2-5; 8 bases agree with TRBD2. Germline CDR1 and CDR2: SGHRS and YFSETQ. The CDR3 is made up of 16 amino acids. With V trimmed by 3 bases and J by 0 bases, 7 bases remained unmatched. CDR3 sequence: CASSSLAGGDQETQYF. CDR3 DNA sequence: TGCGCCAGCAGCTCCCTTGCGGGAGGAGACCAAGAGACCCAGTACTTC.

The CDR3 protein is CASSGSWDSYTF. The CDR3 DNA sequence: TGCGCCAGCAGCGGCTCATGGGACAGCTACACCTTC. The chain links TRBV5-1 to TRBJ1-2, with D possibly TRBD1 on 6 matching bases. V lost 4 bases to trimming and J lost 9 bases, with 13 bases between them. Germline CDR1 SGHRS, CDR2 YFSETQ. The CDR3 totals 12 residues.

V usage is TRBV28 and J usage is TRBJ2-5; 7 nucleotides align to TRBD1. Germline CDR1 and CDR2: MDHEN and SYDVKM. J gave up 1 base and V 3 bases, and 5 bases lay outside the gene matches. CDR3 length: 15 residues. The CDR3 DNA follows: TGTGCCAGCAGTTTTCCGGGGACAGCCCAAGAGACCCAGTACTTC. Its protein is CASSFPGTAQETQYF.

The rearrangement joins TRBV7-9 to TRBJ2-1; 8 bases map to TRBD1. The CDR3 contains 15 residues. V dropped 5 bases and J dropped 8; count of bases not matched to a gene: 11. The germline V gene has CDR1 SEHNR and CDR2 FQNEAQ (reference sequence). The CDR3 loop reads CASSRRDRRQDEQFF. CDR3 DNA: TGTGCCAGCAGCCGTCGGGACAGGCGGCAAGATGAGCAGTTCTTC.

This clone appeared once. The chain has TRBV20-1 and TRBJ1-2; TRBD1 is a possible D gene (5 bases). V dropped 3 bases and J dropped 9 bases, with 11 bases sitting between them. The germline CDR1 and CDR2 sequences are DFQATT and SNEGSKA (reference sequence). This CDR3 is 11 amino acids long. The CDR3 nucleotides are TGCAGTGCTAGGGCCGGGACTCGCTACACCTTC. It specifies CSARAGTRYTF.